This passage covers 27 T cell receptor beta chains from one sample sequenced in a study of low-dose radiotherapy and immunotherapy resistance in tumors. Noted time point: after trial treatment. Documented treatment: LDRT plus nivolumab, ipilimumab, low-dose cyclophosphamide and aspirin (RACIN trial). Alpha and beta chains were covered, as first-strand cDNA relied on TRAV- and TRBV-specific primers. With a V-primer adapter and a constant-region primer, TCRs were amplified for around 20 PCR cycles. TCRdb called the reads again in MiXCR, with one record for every CDR3 protein. Of more than 90,000 distinct CDR3 sequences in the sample, about a fifth were seen once. Material: PBMCs, obtained after low-dose radiotherapy plus immunotherapy. The receptors originated from a male donor with prostate cancer.

This clonotype was detected many times. The V and J genes are TRBV9 and TRBJ2-1, with D perhaps matching TRBD2 (7 bases). Trimming took off 5 bases at V and 3 bases at J, with 12 bases between the two ends. CDR3 size: 14 residues. Germline CDR1 is SGDLS and CDR2 is YYNGEE. CDR3 loop: CASRGGGDYNEQFF. The DNA of the CDR3 is TGTGCCAGCAGAGGGGGGGGGGACTACAATGAGCAGTTCTTC.

This chain links TRBV6-5 with TRBJ2-2; D is perhaps TRBD2 (7 bases). This CDR3 comprises 14 residues. The germline V and J ends were trimmed by 2 bases and 8 bases, with 12 bases remaining between them. Per germline, CDR1 MNHEY and CDR2 SVGAGI. The CDR3 is CASSYRGAVGELFF. DNA for the CDR3: TGTGCCAGCAGTTACCGGGGGGCAGTAGGGGAGCTGTTTTTT.

The rearrangement uses TRBV5-1 and TRBJ2-1; 10 positions match TRBD2. Unmatched junction bases numbered 7, after V lost 0 bases and J lost 1 base. The CDR3 totals 18 residues. CDR1 SGHRS and CDR2 YFSETQ come from the germline V gene. DNA for the CDR3: TGCGCCAGCAGCTTGGGTCTAGCGGGGGCGGGATCCTACAATGAGCAGTTCTTC. It specifies CASSLGLAGAGSYNEQFF.

In this sample, this clonotype is medium-sized (0.01 to 0.1%). V usage is TRBV18 and J usage is TRBJ2-7; TRBD1 matches at 8 bases. Per germline, CDR1 KGHSH and CDR2 LQKENI. J was trimmed by 5 bases and V by 1 base; bases with no gene match: 7. The CDR3 runs to 15 residues. The CDR3 bases are TGTGCCAGCTCACCACGAGGCAGGGGGCGCGACGAGCAGTACTTC. This encodes CASSPRGRGRDEQYF.

This clonotype was observed many times. Relative to the germline gene, one junction end is altered; a read error may explain this. This chain joins TRBV19 and TRBJ1-4, with D hard to call. The CDR3 has 14 residues. Per germline, CDR1 LNHDA and CDR2 SQIVND (reference sequence). The DNA of the CDR3 is TGTGCCAGTAGTATAGCGTCGGGCAATGGAAAACTGTTTTTT. As protein: CASSIASGNGKLFF.

V and J are TRBV27 and TRBJ2-7; D might be TRBD2 (6 bases). Germline V gene lookup returns CDR1 MNHEY and CDR2 SMNVEV (reference sequence). The V and J ends lost 0 bases and 0 bases respectively, with 18 bases between them. The CDR3 runs to 18 residues. The chain's CDR3 is CASSLSGNGAGSSYEQYF. The CDR3, as DNA: TGTGCCAGCAGTTTATCCGGGAACGGGGCGGGGAGCTCCTACGAGCAGTACTTC.

This clonotype was counted ten times or more. The chain links TRBV29-1 to TRBJ2-5; a weak D match, TRBD1 (6 bases). Germline V gene sequence: CDR1 SQVTM, CDR2 ANQGSEA. CDR3 length: 14 residues. V lost 7 bases and J lost 2, with 17 bases in between. DNA of the CDR3: TGCAGCGCTGAGGACAGAATACATCAAGAGACCCAGTACTTC. It translates to CSAEDRIHQETQYF.

This clonotype was counted at least ten times. The chain is built from TRBV20-1 and TRBJ2-7; D could derive from TRBD1 or TRBD2 (6 bases each). The CDR3 runs to 15 residues. V was cut by 4 bases and J by 6 bases, with 22 bases left in between. Germline CDR1 and CDR2: DFQATT and SNEGSKA (reference sequence). Here the CDR3 reads CSATPLVSGASEQYF. CDR3 in DNA: TGCAGTGCTACCCCCCTCGTTTCGGGGGCGAGCGAGCAGTACTTC.

This clonotype has more than one count but fewer than ten. Because the CDR3's place on the DNA is in doubt, the DNA is left out and the CDR3 is given as listed by TCRdb. The gene calls are TRBV6-8 and TRBJ2-2; TRBD1 reflects the table's D call only, with no check against the DNA. CDR1 MNHGY and CDR2 SAAAGT come from the germline V gene. The CDR3 is 17 amino acids in total, end residues counted. The CDR3 loop reads CASSYGGGQSPPGSCFF.

This clonotype was counted at least ten times. The chain employs TRBV20-1 and TRBJ2-7; no clear D gene. This CDR3 has 14 residues. Trimming removed 6 bases at V and 5 bases at J, with 20 bases between. Germline CDR1 DFQATT, CDR2 SNEGSKA (reference sequence). CDR3 loop: CSAPLPSKDDEQYF. The CDR3 DNA reads TGCAGTGCACCCCTTCCCTCGAAGGACGACGAGCAGTACTTC.

This clonotype showed up just a few times. The rearrangement joins TRBV2 to TRBJ2-3; D is undetermined. The CDR3 sequence is 14 residues long. CDR1 is SNHLY, CDR2 FYNNEI, per germline. V dropped 8 bases and J dropped 0 bases, with 12 bases sitting between them. CDR3 residues: CASRKTTSTDTQYF. CDR3 in DNA: TGTGCCAGCCGCAAAACGACTAGCACAGATACGCAGTATTTT.

This clonotype was seen repeatedly, ten times or more. The chain has TRBV5-1 and TRBJ2-1; D call uncertain. The CDR3 totals 12 residues. From germline, CDR1 is SGHRS and CDR2 YFSETQ. V was clipped by 2 bases and J by 6 bases, with 6 bases between them. The CDR3 loop reads CASSFTRNEQFF. Here the CDR3 DNA reads TGCGCCAGCAGCTTTACCCGCAATGAGCAGTTCTTC. Filled out from reference TRBV5-1 and TRBJ2-1, the complete variable domain reads KAGVTQTPRYLIKTRGQQVTLSCSPISGHRSVSWYQQTPGQGLQFLFEYFSETQRNKGNFPGRFSGRQFSNSRSEMNVSTLELGDSALYLCASSFTRNEQFFGPGTRLTVL.

The J gene is TRBJ1-4, the V gene TRBV3-1, with D maybe TRBD1 (5 bases). The CDR3 loop spans 14 amino acids. V lost 2 bases and J 5 bases, leaving 9 bases between the germline ends. Germline loops: CDR1 LGHDT, CDR2 YNNKEL (reference sequence). DNA of the CDR3: TGTGCCAGCAGCCAAAGCGGGGGGAATGAAAAACTGTTTTTT. Translated: CASSQSGGNEKLFF. Variable domain in full (rest from reference TRBV3-1 and TRBJ1-4): DTAVSQTPKYLVTQMGNDKSIKCEQNLGHDTMYWYKQDSKKFLKIMFSYNNKELIINETVPNRFSPKSPDKAHLNLHINSLELGDSAVYFCASSQSGGNEKLFFGSGTQLSVL.

This clonotype was seen repeatedly, ten times or more. The V call is TRBV7-9, the J call TRBJ2-7; TRBD1 matches at 7 bases. The CDR3 consists of 13 residues. The trim removed 5 bases at V and 6 bases at J, leaving 7 bases unmatched. Looked up from germline, CDR1 is SEHNR and CDR2 is FQNEAQ (reference sequence). The CDR3 sequence is CASSPTQGSEQYF. The CDR3 DNA follows: TGTGCCAGCAGCCCAACACAGGGGAGCGAGCAGTACTTC.

This clonotype has ten or more counts. The chain is built from TRBV19 and TRBJ2-1, with TRBD2 identical over 8 bases. V was pared by 5 bases and J by 5 bases, with 8 bases of the junction left unmatched. Germline CDR1 reads LNHDA; CDR2 reads SQIVND (reference sequence). The CDR3 length is 15 residues. The CDR3 loop is CASSGSGGQHNEQFF. The CDR3 nucleotides read TGTGCCAGTAGTGGGTCGGGGGGGCAACACAATGAGCAGTTCTTC.

This clonotype showed up many times. V is TRBV6-6 and J is TRBJ2-5; 7 bases are a match to TRBD1. The germline gives CDR1 MNHNY, CDR2 SVGAGI (reference sequence). V was pared by 5 bases and J by 5 bases, with 2 bases of the junction left unmatched. This CDR3 contains 12 residues. The CDR3 bases are TGTGCCAGCAGTCCCAGGGGGGAGACCCAGTACTTC. Translated: CASSPRGETQYF.

As to this clonotype: Given the absence of the conserved phenylalanine or tryptophan at the CDR3 end, a read error is likely. The DNA is omitted, as the CDR3 cannot be located on it reliably, and the CDR3 follows TCRdb's listing. The chain joins TRBV29-1 to TRBJ2-7; the DNA was not compared with TRBD1, the D call given in the table. Inclusive of both ends, the CDR3 amounts to 14 amino acids. CDR1 is SQVTM and CDR2 is ANQGSEA in the germline V gene. CDR3 in amino acids: CSVDAGPSSYEQYY.

This clonotype was observed at least ten times. The J gene is TRBJ1-2, the V gene TRBV29-1; D is unresolved. The V end was cut by 0 bases, the J end by 9 bases, with 5 bases between. The CDR3 length is 10 residues. Germline CDR1 is SQVTM and CDR2 is ANQGSEA. CDR3 sequence reads: CSVEDWRYTF. The CDR3 DNA reads as TGCAGCGTTGAAGACTGGCGCTACACCTTC.

This clonotype has only a few counts. This may come from a read error, since a much larger clone is one base off. The chain recombines TRBV25-1 with TRBJ1-1; 7 bases fit TRBD1. The CDR3 is 14 amino acids. Per the germline V gene, CDR1 is MGHDK and CDR2 is SYGVNS. The V segment lost 4 bases and the J segment 0 bases; nucleotides outside the gene matches: 2. As DNA, the CDR3 is TGTGCCAGCAGTGGACAGGGAATGAACACTGAAGCTTTCTTT. Amino acid sequence: CASSGQGMNTEAFF.

This clonotype was seen at least ten times. This chain connects TRBV5-8 to TRBJ1-2; TRBD1 agrees at 7 bases. The germline V gene has CDR1 SGHTS and CDR2 YDEGEE. The CDR3 totals 14 residues. The J segment lost 8 bases and the V segment lost 0 bases, leaving 7 bases of the junction unmatched. The CDR3 loop is CASSLARQGGGYTF. CDR3 sequence (DNA): TGTGCCAGCAGCTTGGCCAGACAGGGAGGCGGCTACACCTTC.

This clonotype was found many times. The chain carries TRBV6-6 and TRBJ2-5; either TRBD1 or TRBD2 may fit D (5 bases each). The CDR3 extends over 14 amino acids. The germline gives CDR1 MNHNY, CDR2 SVGAGI (reference sequence). Trimming removed 7 bases from V and 5 bases from J, with 17 bases in between. CDR3 sequence: CASNTGTRRETQYF. For the CDR3, the DNA is TGTGCCAGCAACACCGGGACCCGGCGGGAGACCCAGTACTTC.

The table lists this clonotype with many counts. The CDR3 coding sequence is TGTGCCAGCAGCTTCGGACAAACCTACGAGCAGTACTTC. Encoded protein: CASSFGQTYEQYF. This sequence joins TRBV7-6 and TRBJ2-7, with D maybe TRBD1 (5 bases). CDR3 length: 13 residues. V was trimmed by 3 bases and J by 2 bases, leaving 8 bases between them. The V gene's germline CDR1 is SGHVS and CDR2 FNYEAQ.

This clonotype was counted ten times or more. Written as DNA, the CDR3 is TGTGCCAGCGACAGGGGTAATTCACCCCTCCACTTT. This encodes CASDRGNSPLHF. The J gene is TRBJ1-6, the V gene TRBV6-6, with 8 bases matching TRBD1. The germline CDR1 and CDR2 sequences are MNHNY and SVGAGI (reference sequence). J was trimmed by 6 bases and V by 8 bases; bases with no gene match: 0. The CDR3 consists of 12 residues.

The chain employs TRBV28 and TRBJ1-2; D gene uncertain. V was pared by 6 bases and J by 1 base, with 15 bases between. The CDR3 sequence is 15 residues long. CDR1 and CDR2 (germline): MDHEN, SYDVKM. CDR3 nucleotides: TGTGCCAGCAGGGGTCGATTAGGCGTTAACTATGGCTACACCTTC. Its translation: CASRGRLGVNYGYTF.

This clonotype was detected many times. The CDR3 DNA sequence: TGTGCCAGCAGCTTGGGACAGAAGACCGGGGAGCTGTTTTTT. It yields the protein CASSLGQKTGELFF. V usage is TRBV11-3 and J usage is TRBJ2-2, with 7 nucleotides matching TRBD1. The J segment lost 5 bases and the V segment lost 3 bases, leaving 3 bases of the junction unmatched. Per germline, CDR1 SGHNT and CDR2 YENEEA. The CDR3 totals 14 residues.

This clonotype has only a few counts. This chain uses TRBV20-1 with TRBJ1-1, with TRBD1 as a possible D gene (6 bases). The CDR3 runs 11 residues. In germline, CDR1 is DFQATT, CDR2 SNEGSKA (reference sequence). CDR3 sequence: CVAEGDTEAFF. DNA of the CDR3: TGCGTCGCTGAGGGGGACACTGAAGCTTTCTTT.

This clonotype was found many times. The chain has TRBV10-2 and TRBJ2-3; no firm D call. This CDR3 contains 16 residues. V lost 4 bases to trimming and J lost 4 bases, with 18 bases between them. Germline V gene data show CDR1 as WSHSY and CDR2 as SAAADI. The CDR3 spells CASSASQTPSADTQYF. DNA for the CDR3: TGCGCCAGCAGTGCGAGTCAGACCCCATCGGCAGATACGCAGTATTTT.